These 7 T cell receptor beta chains share one sample of origin, sequenced in a study of T cell clones after liver transplantation. TCRdb keeps only in-frame clones here, not all; method: immunoSEQ multiplex PCR. The repertoire holds around 110,000 clones, with 90% as singletons. Material: CD4+ T cells from blood, obtained 12 months after liver transplant. The receptors derive from a human patient who received a liver transplant. Some T cells may be supplied by the graft donor.

This rearrangement joins TRBV7-3 to TRBJ2-2; D gene uncertain. The CDR3 is 14 residues long. The germline V gene encodes CDR1 SGHTA and CDR2 FQGTGA. Trimming pared 2 bases from V and 1 base from J, leaving 5 bases between. The CDR3 reads CASSLEGNTGELFF. CDR3 coding DNA: TGTGCCAGCAGCTTAGAAGGGAACACCGGGGAGCTGTTTTTT.

This clone was seen more than once but under ten times. The chain recombines TRBV6-1 with TRBJ2-1; no clear D gene. The CDR3 consists of 12 residues. The V end was cut by 3 bases, the J end by 8 bases, with 8 bases between. Germline-derived CDR1 and CDR2 are MNHNS and SASEGT. The CDR3 region has the DNA TGTGCCAGCAGTGATATGAAAGATGAGCAGTTCTTC. Protein product: CASSDMKDEQFF.

The chain links TRBV11-3 to TRBJ2-7, with 11 bases lining up with TRBD2. Germline CDR1 SGHNT, CDR2 YENEEA. V lost 3 bases to trimming and J lost 5 bases; unmatched junction nucleotides: 9. CDR3 length: 16 amino acids. The CDR3 nucleotides read TGTGCCAGCAGCTTGGAGACTAGCGGGGACTTTGACGAGCAGTACTTC. Its protein product is CASSLETSGDFDEQYF.

V and J are TRBV7-2 and TRBJ1-1; TRBD1 matches at 8 bases. V lost 5 bases and J lost 4; bases outside the gene matches: 12. The CDR3 consists of 16 residues. Looked up from germline, CDR1 is SGHTA and CDR2 is FQGNSA. The DNA for the CDR3 is TGTGCCAGCAGCCTTAGGTTCAGGGGGCATTGCACTGAAGCTTTCTTT. Translation: CASSLRFRGHCTEAFF.

The gene calls are TRBV15 and TRBJ2-2; D is ambiguous. Trimming removed 3 bases from V and 6 bases from J, with 5 bases in between. In germline, CDR1 is LNHNV, CDR2 YYDKDF (reference sequence). This CDR3 is 12 amino acids long. The CDR3 DNA follows: TGTGCCACCAGCAGGAATCCCGGGGAGCTGTTTTTT. Translating it yields CATSRNPGELFF.

The V call is TRBV4-2, the J call TRBJ1-3; D gene unclear. The CDR3 sequence is 15 residues long. The V end lost 0 bases, the J end lost 0 bases, and 6 bases lay between the germline ends. The germline V gene encodes CDR1 LGHNA and CDR2 YNFKEQ. The CDR3 here is CASSQDTRSGNTIYF. CDR3 nucleotide sequence: TGTGCCAGCAGCCAAGATACCCGCTCTGGAAACACCATATATTTT.

The V call is TRBV5-4, the J call TRBJ2-3, with 8 bases that match TRBD2. The V and J ends lost 1 base and 3 bases, in that order; junction bases with no gene match: 10. Germline lookup yields CDR1 SGHNT and CDR2 YYREEE (reference sequence). This CDR3 spans 17 amino acids. The CDR3 loop reads CASSLSRGGDGTDTQYF. As DNA, the CDR3 is TGTGCCAGCAGCTTGTCCCGGGGGGGGGACGGAACAGATACGCAGTATTTT.